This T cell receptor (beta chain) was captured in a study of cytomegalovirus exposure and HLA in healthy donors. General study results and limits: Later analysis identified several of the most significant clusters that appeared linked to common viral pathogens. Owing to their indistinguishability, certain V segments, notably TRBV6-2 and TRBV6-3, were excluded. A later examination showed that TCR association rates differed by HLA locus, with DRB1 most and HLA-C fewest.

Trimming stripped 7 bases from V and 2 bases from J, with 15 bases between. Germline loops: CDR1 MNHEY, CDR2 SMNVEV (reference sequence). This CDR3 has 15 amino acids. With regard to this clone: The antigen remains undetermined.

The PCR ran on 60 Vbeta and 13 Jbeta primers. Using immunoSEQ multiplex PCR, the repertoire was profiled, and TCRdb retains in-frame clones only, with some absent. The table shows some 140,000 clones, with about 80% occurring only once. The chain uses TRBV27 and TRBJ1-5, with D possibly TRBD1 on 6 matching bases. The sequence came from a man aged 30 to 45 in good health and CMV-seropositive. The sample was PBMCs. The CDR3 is CASNNVGGGNQPQHF. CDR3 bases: TGTGCCAGCAATAACGTAGGGGGGGGCAATCAGCCCCAGCATTTT.